The T cell receptor (beta chain) described here comes from a study of T cell repertoires in ileal Crohn's disease. V was cut by 1 base and J by 6 bases, with 4 bases left in between. Germline V gives CDR1 LNHDA, CDR2 SQIVND (reference sequence). There are 12 residues in the CDR3. The time point was: neoterminal ileum biopsy at postoperative endoscopy, about 6 months after surgery. TCRdb's table, derived via immunoSEQ multiplex PCR, lists solely in-frame clones and lacks some. The data contain 15,000 to 20,000 clones, approximately 72% of them singletons. This clone was counted a few times. J is TRBJ1-5 and V is TRBV19; D is unresolved. Sequencing was done on a sample of ileal tissue. The clonotype comes from an adult with Crohn's disease. CDR3 bases: TGTGCCAGTAGTATAGCTTTTCAGCCCCAGCATTTT. Protein product: CASSIAFQPQHF. The whole variable domain, filled in from reference TRBV19 and TRBJ1-5, reads DGGITQSPKYLFRKEGQNVTLSCEQNLNHDAMYWYRQDPGQGLRLIYYSQIVNDFQKGDIAEGYSVSREKKESFPLTVTSAQKNPTAFYLCASSIAFQPQHFGDGTRLSIL.